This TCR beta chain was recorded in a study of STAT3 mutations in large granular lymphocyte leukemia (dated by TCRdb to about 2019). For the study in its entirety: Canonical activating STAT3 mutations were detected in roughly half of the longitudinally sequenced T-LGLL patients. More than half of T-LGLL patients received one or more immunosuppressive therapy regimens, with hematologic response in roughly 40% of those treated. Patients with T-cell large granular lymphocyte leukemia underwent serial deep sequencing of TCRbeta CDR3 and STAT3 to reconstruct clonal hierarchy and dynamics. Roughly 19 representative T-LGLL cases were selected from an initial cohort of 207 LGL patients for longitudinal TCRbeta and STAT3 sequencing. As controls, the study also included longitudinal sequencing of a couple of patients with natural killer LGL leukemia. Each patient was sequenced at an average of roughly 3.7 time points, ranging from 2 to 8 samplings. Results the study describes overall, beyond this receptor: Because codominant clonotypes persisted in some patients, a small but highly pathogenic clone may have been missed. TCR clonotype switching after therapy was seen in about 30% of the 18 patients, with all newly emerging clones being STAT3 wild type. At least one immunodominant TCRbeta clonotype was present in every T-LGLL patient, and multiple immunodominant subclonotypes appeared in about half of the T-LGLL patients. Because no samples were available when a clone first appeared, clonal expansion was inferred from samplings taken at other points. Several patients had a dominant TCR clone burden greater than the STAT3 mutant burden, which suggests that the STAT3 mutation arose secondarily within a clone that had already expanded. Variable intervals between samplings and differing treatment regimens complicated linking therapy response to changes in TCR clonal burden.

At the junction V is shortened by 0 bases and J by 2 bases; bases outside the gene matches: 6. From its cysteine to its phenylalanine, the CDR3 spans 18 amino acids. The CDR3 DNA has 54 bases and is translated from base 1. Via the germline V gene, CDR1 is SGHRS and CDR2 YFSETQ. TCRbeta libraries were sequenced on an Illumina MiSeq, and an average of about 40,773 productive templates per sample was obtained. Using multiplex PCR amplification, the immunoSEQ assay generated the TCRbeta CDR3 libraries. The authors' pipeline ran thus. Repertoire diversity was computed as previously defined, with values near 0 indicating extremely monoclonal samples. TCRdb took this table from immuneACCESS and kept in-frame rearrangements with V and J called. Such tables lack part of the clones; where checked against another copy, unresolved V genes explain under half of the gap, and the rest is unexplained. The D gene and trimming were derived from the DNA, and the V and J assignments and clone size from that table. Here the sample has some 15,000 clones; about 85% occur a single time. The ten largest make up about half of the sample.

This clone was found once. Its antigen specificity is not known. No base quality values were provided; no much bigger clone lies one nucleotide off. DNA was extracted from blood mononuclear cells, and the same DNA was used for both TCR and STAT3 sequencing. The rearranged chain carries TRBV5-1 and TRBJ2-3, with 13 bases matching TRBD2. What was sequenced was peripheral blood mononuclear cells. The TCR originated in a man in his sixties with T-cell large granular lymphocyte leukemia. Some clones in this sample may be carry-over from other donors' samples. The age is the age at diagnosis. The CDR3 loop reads CASSLALTSGRATDTQYF. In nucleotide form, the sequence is TGCGCCAGCAGCTTGGCCCTTACTAGCGGGAGGGCCACAGATACGCAGTATTTT.